Included here is one T cell receptor beta chain sequence, with context. Its antigen is as yet unknown. Trimming cost V 10 bases and J 4 bases; bases outside gene matches: 12. Germline CDR1 reads SEHNR; CDR2 reads FQNEAQ (reference sequence). CDR3 length: 14 amino acids. The record originates from a study of blood T cells in healthy people across ages. It was with a sample-barcoded 5' primer and a J-beta primer mix that a second PCR of roughly 6 to 11 cycles was run. Each cDNA molecule carried a tag from a template-switch adaptor that contained 12 random nucleotides. TCRdb fed the 5' RACE reads into MiXCR, producing one record per CDR3 protein. The data show about 1.4 million distinct CDR3 sequences, approximately 59% seen once. Study results and caveats: With unsorted PBMCs, a conclusive comparison of naive versus antigen-experienced cells was not possible. With donor CMV status unknown, expanded clonotype changes were possibly confounded. Comparison with aged donors showed that long-lived donors had more naive CD4+ cells and higher diversity.

The TCR comes from a man between 18 and 35 years old in good health. The rearrangement joins TRBV7-9 to TRBJ2-7; the match to TRBD1 covers 8 bases. Sequencing was carried out using blood. The CDR3 loop is CATESYRGDYEQYF. The CDR3, as DNA: TGTGCCACCGAATCCTACAGGGGGGATTACGAGCAGTACTTC.